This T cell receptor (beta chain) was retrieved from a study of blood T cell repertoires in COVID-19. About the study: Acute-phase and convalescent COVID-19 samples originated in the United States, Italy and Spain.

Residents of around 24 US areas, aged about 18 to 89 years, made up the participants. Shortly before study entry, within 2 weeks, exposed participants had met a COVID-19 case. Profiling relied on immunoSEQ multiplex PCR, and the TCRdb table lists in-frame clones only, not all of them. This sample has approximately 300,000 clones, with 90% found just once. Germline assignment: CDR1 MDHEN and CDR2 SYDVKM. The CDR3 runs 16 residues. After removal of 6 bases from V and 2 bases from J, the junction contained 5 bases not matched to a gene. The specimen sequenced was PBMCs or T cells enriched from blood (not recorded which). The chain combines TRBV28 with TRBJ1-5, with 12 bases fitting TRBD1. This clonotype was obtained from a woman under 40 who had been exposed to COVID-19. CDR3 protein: CASSPGTGGGNQPQHF. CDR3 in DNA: TGTGCCAGCAGCCCCGGGACAGGGGGCGGCAATCAGCCCCAGCATTTT.